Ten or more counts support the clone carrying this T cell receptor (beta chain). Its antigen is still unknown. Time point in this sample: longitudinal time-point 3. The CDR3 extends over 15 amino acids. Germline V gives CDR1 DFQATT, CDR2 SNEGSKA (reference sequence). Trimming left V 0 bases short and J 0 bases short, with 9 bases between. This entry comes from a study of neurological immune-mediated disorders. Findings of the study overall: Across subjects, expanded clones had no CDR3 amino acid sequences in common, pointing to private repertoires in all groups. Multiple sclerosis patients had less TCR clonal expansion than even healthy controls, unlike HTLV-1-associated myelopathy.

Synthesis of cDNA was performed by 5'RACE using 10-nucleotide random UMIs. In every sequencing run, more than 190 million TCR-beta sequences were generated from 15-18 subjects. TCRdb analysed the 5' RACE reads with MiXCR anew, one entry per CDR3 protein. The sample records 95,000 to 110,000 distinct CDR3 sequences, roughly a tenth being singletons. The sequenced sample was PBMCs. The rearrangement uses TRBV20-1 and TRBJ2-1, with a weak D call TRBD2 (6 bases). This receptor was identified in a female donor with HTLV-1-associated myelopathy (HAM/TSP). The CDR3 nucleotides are TGCAGTGCTAGAGATACTAGCAACTCCTACAATGAGCAGTTCTTC. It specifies CSARDTSNSYNEQFF.